Reported below is one TCR beta chain. Trimming pared 0 bases from V and 1 base from J, leaving 7 bases between. The CDR3 runs to 14 residues. The germline gives CDR1 SGDLS, CDR2 YYNGEE. This specimen comes from a study of technical replicates of blood from a few donors. Libraries were prepared by immunoSEQ multiplex PCR; TCRdb keeps only in-frame clonotypes and omits some of them. Here the sample spans over 50,000 clones, 97% being singletons. The sequenced sample consisted of T cells isolated from PBMCs. The J gene is TRBJ1-1, the V gene TRBV9, with D hard to call. This TCR was recovered from a human donor in good health. The CDR3 here is CASSVVEANTEAFF. CDR3 DNA: TGTGCCAGCAGCGTAGTGGAGGCGAACACTGAAGCTTTCTTT.